Here is one TCR beta chain with its context. V dropped 6 bases and J dropped 3; count of bases not matched to a gene: 6. The length of the CDR3 is 14 residues. CDR1 is MNHNS, CDR2 SASEGT, per germline. The sample belongs to a study of response to subunit inactivated influenza vaccine. MiXCR was run by TCRdb on the RT-PCR reads, yielding one entry per CDR3 protein. The sample carries about 570,000 distinct CDR3 sequences, 11% recorded once. This same sample was also part of a study on T cells expressing NK-cell markers. That source adds: A 5'RACE template switching approach incorporating UMIs was used to make TCR beta cDNA. Source material for TCR beta repertoires consisted of sorted CD3+CD56+NKG2C+, CD3+CD56+NKG2C- and CD3+CD56-NKG2C+ T cells. Among the eight sequenced donors, seven tested HCMV-seropositive and one tested seronegative. Each of roughly 6 donors carried dominant NKG2C+ clonotypes accounting for about 1.0-7.0% of CD8+ T cells. In several donors, dominant clonotypes made up roughly 28.3-65% of CD3+CD56-NKG2C+ cells.

The sequences come from PBMCs from blood, collected on the day of vaccination. The TCR originated in a man over 45 who received an inactivated influenza vaccine. The chain couples TRBV6-1 to TRBJ2-7, with TRBD1 matching 9 bases. CDR3 sequence (DNA): TGTGCCAGCAGAGGTTGGGACAGGGTCTACGAGCAGTACTTC. It yields the protein CASRGWDRVYEQYF.